This TCR beta chain was recorded in a study of spatial heterogeneity in lung cancer. Notes on the study in general: Tumor TCRs that were ubiquitous and expanded showed up in blood more at resection than follow-up.

Germline values: CDR1 MDHEN, CDR2 SYDVKM. The CDR3 length is 13 residues. With 3 bases removed from V and 5 bases from J, the gap between germline ends came to 11 bases. Time point here: sample taken at primary tumor resection. Whole RNA came from tumor, nontumor lung or frozen PBMC and was sequenced without being sorted. This clonotype was seen only a few times. Its antigen is as yet unknown. TCRdb re-derived calls from the 5' RACE reads in MiXCR, one entry per CDR3 protein. The repertoire holds tens of thousands of distinct CDR3 sequences, with less than 8.5% as singletons. The sample consisted of PBMCs, taken at surgery. This sequence was found in a female donor with early-stage non-small cell lung cancer. The chain recombines TRBV28 with TRBJ2-7, with D unclear. CDR3 region: CASSFPEQNEQYF. The CDR3, as DNA: TGTGCCAGCAGTTTCCCGGAACAGAACGAGCAGTACTTC.